These 19 T cell receptor beta chains originate from one sample sequenced in a study of OX40 agonist ivuxolimab in advanced cancers. Libraries were prepared by immunoSEQ multiplex PCR; TCRdb keeps only in-frame clonotypes and omits some of them. There are 40,000 or so clones in the sample; around 93% occur only once, and 9.5% lies in the top ten. The sequences come from CD4+ or CD8+ T cells sorted from blood, collected in a trial of the OX40 agonist ivuxolimab. Receptors were obtained from an adult with an advanced solid tumor such as melanoma, head and neck, liver or kidney cancer.

This chain uses TRBV7-2 with TRBJ1-1; the D is unclear. Germline CDR1 reads SGHTA; CDR2 reads FQGNSA. With 5 bases removed from V and 1 base from J, the gap between germline ends came to 8 bases. The CDR3 runs to 13 residues. CDR3 DNA: TGTGCCAGCAGCCCGTGGGGGAACACTGAAGCTTTCTTT. This translates into CASSPWGNTEAFF.

The CDR3 here is CASSAQLSSSYNEQFF. For the CDR3, the DNA is TGCGCCAGCAGCGCCCAACTCTCTAGCTCCTACAATGAGCAGTTCTTC. This chain links TRBV5-1 with TRBJ2-1; D is unresolved. CDR3 size: 16 residues. Germline CDR1 SGHRS, CDR2 YFSETQ. Trimming left V 4 bases short and J 0 bases short, with 14 bases between.

This chain links TRBV9 with TRBJ2-3; no firm D call. CDR3 length: 15 amino acids. Germline-derived CDR1 and CDR2 are SGDLS and YYNGEE. V dropped 4 bases and J dropped 1 base, with 13 bases sitting between them. The CDR3 reads CASSLTTEGTDTQYF. The DNA of the CDR3 is TGTGCCAGCAGCCTCACGACCGAGGGCACAGATACGCAGTATTTT.

The chain couples TRBV6-1 to TRBJ1-5; D not certain. CDR1 MNHNS and CDR2 SASEGT come from the germline V gene. Trimming removed 1 base from V and 9 bases from J, with 13 bases in between. This CDR3 contains 14 residues. The CDR3 loop reads CASSEGHLAGPQHF. In nucleotides, the CDR3 is TGTGCCAGCAGTGAAGGCCATCTCGCTGGGCCCCAGCATTTT.

About this clone: The germline gene is not matched at one end of the junction; a read error may be the cause. V and J are TRBV11-2 and TRBJ1-2, with TRBD1 matching 8 bases. The CDR3 totals 13 residues. CDR1 is SGHAT, CDR2 FQNNGV, per germline. The CDR3 sequence: CASSLGTGWALHF. The CDR3 DNA sequence: TGTGCCAGCAGCCTAGGGACAGGTTGGGCGCTGCACTTC.

This chain links TRBV10-2 with TRBJ1-2; a weak D match, TRBD1 (5 bases). The CDR3 is made up of 14 amino acids. Germline CDR1 is WSHSY and CDR2 is SAAADI. Trimming took 6 bases from V and 5 from J, leaving 16 bases between them. CDR3 residues: CASREAIGAYGYTF. The CDR3 DNA is TGCGCCAGCAGAGAGGCAATTGGGGCTTATGGCTACACCTTC.

This sequence joins TRBV19 and TRBJ2-7; a weak D match, TRBD1 (5 bases). V dropped 2 bases and J dropped 0 bases, with 20 bases sitting between them. There are 18 residues in the CDR3. Germline loops: CDR1 LNHDA, CDR2 SQIVND (reference sequence). CDR3 in DNA: TGTGCCAGTAGTATACATACCCCCCAGGGCCCGAGCTCCTACGAGCAGTACTTC. Protein: CASSIHTPQGPSSYEQYF.

The V gene is TRBV7-9, the J gene TRBJ1-2, with TRBD1 matching over 7 bases. The germline gives CDR1 SEHNR, CDR2 FQNEAQ (reference sequence). Unmatched junction bases numbered 18, after V lost 7 bases and J lost 10 bases. This CDR3 is built from 15 residues. The CDR3 DNA is TGTGCCAGCACCGGAGTAAGGGGGCCCCCCAAGGACTACACCTTC. Amino acid sequence: CASTGVRGPPKDYTF.

The chain employs TRBV10-1 and TRBJ2-3; 7 bases match TRBD2. Trimming cost V 3 bases and J 6 bases; bases outside gene matches: 9. The CDR3 extends over 15 amino acids. Germline CDR1 WNHNN, CDR2 SYGVQD (reference sequence). The CDR3 loop reads CASSDRGRAFDTQYF. Written as DNA, the CDR3 is TGCGCCAGCAGTGATCGGGGGAGGGCCTTCGATACGCAGTATTTT.

The chain combines TRBV4-3 with TRBJ2-3; perhaps TRBD1 as D (6 bases). The germline gives CDR1 LGHNA, CDR2 YSLEER. V lost 1 base and J 4 bases, leaving 9 bases between the germline ends. The CDR3 extends over 14 amino acids. In DNA form, the CDR3 reads TGCGCCAGCAGCCAAGCCAGGGGCCCAGATACGCAGTATTTT. This encodes CASSQARGPDTQYF.

V usage is TRBV4-2 and J usage is TRBJ2-5; 10 bases fit TRBD2. Per the germline V gene, CDR1 is LGHNA and CDR2 is YNFKEQ. The V segment lost 0 bases and the J segment 5 bases; nucleotides outside the gene matches: 15. This CDR3 has 19 residues. CDR3 in DNA: TGTGCCAGCAGCCAAGATGGTGTAGTAGCGGGAGGATACGGGGAGACCCAGTACTTC. This codes for CASSQDGVVAGGYGETQYF.

This clone showed up just once. J is TRBJ1-1 and V is TRBV4-1; no clear D gene. CDR3 length equals 16 residues. Deletions cut 4 bases from V and 4 bases from J, with 19 bases between. Germline V gene data show CDR1 as MGHRA and CDR2 as YSYEKL. CDR3 bases: TGCGCCAGCAGCCCCGTCCGGACCTCTATTGGCACTGAAGCTTTCTTT. Protein: CASSPVRTSIGTEAFF.

This rearrangement joins TRBV7-9 to TRBJ1-2; 7 bases line up with TRBD1. V shed 6 bases, J shed 5 bases, and the junction held 9 bases outside the gene matches. The CDR3 is 14 amino acids. CDR1 is SEHNR and CDR2 is FQNEAQ in the germline V gene (reference sequence). CDR3 loop: CASRDTGVGYGYTF. The CDR3, as DNA: TGTGCCAGCAGGGATACAGGGGTGGGATATGGCTACACCTTC.

The V gene is TRBV15, the J gene TRBJ2-1; D is ambiguous. Trimming left V 4 bases short and J 8 bases short, with 15 bases between. This CDR3 contains 14 residues. Germline values: CDR1 LNHNV, CDR2 YYDKDF (reference sequence). The CDR3 reads CATSNWGSSHEQFF. The CDR3 nucleotides read TGTGCCACCAGCAACTGGGGTAGCAGCCATGAGCAGTTCTTC.

CDR3 sequence: CASSFEAGGFGNIQYF. CDR3 coding DNA: TGTGCCAGCAGCTTTGAAGCGGGAGGGTTTGGAAACATTCAGTACTTC. The V gene is TRBV7-8, the J gene TRBJ2-4, with TRBD2 matching over 10 bases. This CDR3 is built from 16 residues. CDR1 is SGHVS and CDR2 is FQNEAQ in the germline V gene. The V and J ends lost 3 bases and 6 bases, in that order; junction bases with no gene match: 8.

The chain links TRBV19 to TRBJ2-1, with 7 bases lining up with TRBD1. Germline assignment: CDR1 LNHDA and CDR2 SQIVND (reference sequence). V lost 7 bases to trimming and J lost 5 bases; unmatched junction nucleotides: 11. The CDR3 loop spans 15 amino acids. For the CDR3, the DNA is TGTGCCAGTATCGGATCCGGGACAGTAAACAATGAGCAGTTCTTC. Translating it yields CASIGSGTVNNEQFF.

This sequence joins TRBV7-9 and TRBJ2-1; D gene uncertain. Germline V CDR1 and CDR2: SEHNR, FQNEAQ (reference sequence). Trimming took 5 bases from V and 7 from J, leaving 6 bases between them. The CDR3 runs 11 residues. This chain's CDR3 is CASSMLNEQFF. As DNA, the CDR3 is TGTGCCAGCAGCATGTTGAATGAGCAGTTCTTC.

Comments on this clone: This CDR3 is also generated by other DNA sequences in the sample. V gene TRBV9 combines with J gene TRBJ2-1, with a possible D match to TRBD1 (5 bases). The germline CDR1 and CDR2 sequences are SGDLS and YYNGEE. V shed 0 bases and J shed 1 base, with 8 bases lying between them. CDR3 length: 15 residues. DNA of the CDR3: TGTGCCAGCAGCGTAGAAGGGGCGTCCTACAATGAGCAGTTCTTC. Translation gives CASSVEGASYNEQFF.

The chain couples TRBV19 to TRBJ1-2, with TRBD1 identical over 10 bases. Germline V gene lookup returns CDR1 LNHDA and CDR2 SQIVND (reference sequence). With 8 bases clipped from V and 4 bases from J, the junction kept 4 bases outside the gene matches. CDR3 length: 13 residues. The CDR3 protein is CASGTGERYGYTF. The DNA for the CDR3 is TGTGCCAGTGGGACAGGGGAACGCTATGGCTACACCTTC.